A single sample is the source of the 18 T cell receptor beta chains below, sequenced in a study of Ad26.COV2.S vaccination and SARS-CoV-2 variants. Clones were sequenced by immunoSEQ multiplex PCR, and TCRdb holds only the in-frame ones, with some missing. The sample includes hundreds of thousands of clones, 88% of them seen just once. As for treatment: 19 received Ad26.COV2.S at low or high dose, single or two shots; 5 received placebo; per-sample allocation not given. Sampling happened 63 days after the first vaccine or placebo injection. The sequenced sample was peripheral blood, obtained in a trial of Ad26.COV2.S vaccine versus placebo. All receptors derive from a person between 18 and 65 years old who received the Ad26.COV2.S COVID-19 vaccine or a placebo.

The chain has TRBV2 and TRBJ1-5, with D possibly being TRBD1 (5 bases). V was shortened by 7 bases and J by 10 bases, with 17 bases between the two germline ends. From germline, CDR1 is SNHLY and CDR2 FYNNEI. This CDR3 region has 13 residues. CDR3 amino acids: CASMDTVEGPQHF. DNA for the CDR3: TGTGCCAGCATGGACACGGTTGAGGGACCCCAGCATTTT.

The gene calls are TRBV27 and TRBJ2-1; TRBD2 agrees at 9 bases. Germline trimming cut 5 bases from V and 4 bases from J; bases unmatched to any gene: 6. The CDR3 covers 15 residues. From germline, CDR1 is MNHEY and CDR2 SMNVEV (reference sequence). The DNA of the CDR3 is TGTGCCAGCAGTACCGGGACTAGCAGGTACAATGAGCAGTTCTTC. This codes for CASSTGTSRYNEQFF.

The chain links TRBV5-8 to TRBJ1-3; 9 bases agree with TRBD1. The V segment lost 2 bases and the J segment 3 bases; nucleotides outside the gene matches: 9. This CDR3 is built from 17 residues. The germline V gene has CDR1 SGHTS and CDR2 YDEGEE. The CDR3 here is CASSFNTGTGIGNTIYF. For the CDR3, the DNA is TGTGCCAGCAGCTTCAACACCGGGACAGGGATTGGAAACACCATATATTTT.

The genes are TRBV19 and TRBJ2-1, with D hard to call. The CDR3 has 14 residues. V gave up 0 bases and J gave up 4 bases, with 7 bases separating them. Germline CDR1 and CDR2: LNHDA and SQIVND (reference sequence). The CDR3 nucleotides read TGTGCCAGTAGTATAGAATACGGATACAATGAGCAGTTCTTC. Protein sequence: CASSIEYGYNEQFF.

The V gene is TRBV9, the J gene TRBJ2-3; the match to TRBD2 covers 7 bases. Trimming removed 5 bases from V and 3 bases from J; junction bases left unmatched: 15. CDR1 and CDR2 from the germline V gene are SGDLS and YYNGEE. The CDR3 runs 17 residues. The CDR3 sequence: CASSAIGSGVFTDTQYF. CDR3 sequence (DNA): TGTGCCAGCAGTGCTATCGGAAGCGGGGTCTTTACAGATACGCAGTATTTT. Based on the CDR3 plus reference TRBV9 and TRBJ2-3, the full variable domain is DSGVTQTPKHLITATGQRVTLRCSPRSGDLSVYWYQQSLDQGLQFLIQYYNGEERAKGNILERFSAQQFPDLHSELNLSSLELGDSALYFCASSAIGSGVFTDTQYFGPGTRLTVL.

This chain connects TRBV2 to TRBJ2-7; 12 bases are shared with TRBD2. With V trimmed by 4 bases and J by 3 bases, 1 base remained unmatched. Germline CDR1 reads SNHLY; CDR2 reads FYNNEI. The CDR3 sequence is 14 residues long. CDR3 nucleotide sequence: TGTGCCAGCAGTGGACTAGCGGGGGTCTACGAGCAGTACTTC. Translating it yields CASSGLAGVYEQYF.

This chain uses TRBV24-1 with TRBJ1-5, with D unresolved. The CDR3 loop spans 18 amino acids. Looked up from germline, CDR1 is KGHDR and CDR2 is SFDVKD. V was cut by 5 bases and J by 4 bases, with 23 bases left in between. The CDR3: CATSGRIFSRKGNQPQHF. The CDR3 nucleotides are TGTGCCACCAGTGGACGGATATTCAGCAGAAAGGGAAATCAGCCCCAGCATTTT.

CDR3 nucleotide sequence: TGTGCCAGCAACGCCAGGGAAATGAACACTGAAGCTTTCTTT. This codes for CASNAREMNTEAFF. The chain employs TRBV27 and TRBJ1-1; a weak D match, TRBD1 (5 bases). Germline lookup yields CDR1 MNHEY and CDR2 SMNVEV (reference sequence). V lost 7 bases, J lost 0 bases, and 12 bases lay in between. The CDR3 covers 14 residues.

V usage is TRBV9 and J usage is TRBJ1-2; TRBD1 aligns across 7 bases. This CDR3 has 14 amino acids. Germline CDR1 SGDLS, CDR2 YYNGEE. Trimming removed 4 bases from V and 7 bases from J; junction bases left unmatched: 10. This chain's CDR3 is CASSPSRQGRGYTF. CDR3 nucleotide sequence: TGTGCCAGCAGCCCAAGCAGACAGGGCCGTGGCTACACCTTC.

The V call is TRBV7-9, the J call TRBJ2-1, with TRBD1 matching over 9 bases. This CDR3 region has 15 residues. The V segment lost 4 bases and the J segment 8 bases; nucleotides outside the gene matches: 9. Per the germline V gene, CDR1 is SEHNR and CDR2 is FQNEAQ (reference sequence). CDR3: CASSSTGTGRDEQFF. CDR3 DNA sequence: TGTGCCAGCAGCTCGACCGGGACAGGGCGAGATGAGCAGTTCTTC.

The chain employs TRBV29-1 and TRBJ2-2; possibly TRBD1 for D (6 bases). V was clipped by 4 bases and J by 5 bases, with 17 bases between them. The length of the CDR3 is 15 residues. In germline, CDR1 is SQVTM, CDR2 ANQGSEA. In DNA form, the CDR3 reads TGCAGCGTTGGAGACAGGTCGATGATGACCGGGGAGCTGTTTTTT. Protein: CSVGDRSMMTGELFF.

The V and J genes are TRBV27 and TRBJ2-2; D might be TRBD2 (5 bases). Germline CDR1 is MNHEY and CDR2 is SMNVEV (reference sequence). V lost 7 bases and J lost 4, with 7 bases in between. This CDR3 comprises 12 residues. CDR3 sequence (DNA): TGTGCCAGCATCGGGGTCACCGGGGAGCTGTTTTTT. It codes for CASIGVTGELFF.

The rearrangement joins TRBV13 to TRBJ1-6, with TRBD1 matching 7 bases. V trimming: 5 bases; J trimming: 0 bases; junction bases outside the gene matches: 10. CDR3 length: 18 residues. The germline V gene has CDR1 PRHDT and CDR2 FYEKMQ (reference sequence). The CDR3 sequence is CASSRRMTGSSYNSPLHF. DNA for the CDR3: TGTGCCAGCAGCCGACGGATGACAGGGAGCTCCTATAATTCACCCCTCCACTTT.

Here the CDR3 reads CASSLSISVQPQHF. The CDR3, as DNA: TGTGCCAGCAGTTTATCGATAAGTGTTCAGCCCCAGCATTTT. The V call is TRBV27, the J call TRBJ1-5; D ambiguous. CDR1 is MNHEY, CDR2 SMNVEV, per germline (reference sequence). Trimming took off 0 bases at V and 6 bases at J, with 9 bases between the two ends. This CDR3 comprises 14 residues.

V is TRBV28 and J is TRBJ2-7; the D gene is possibly TRBD2 (6 bases). With 2 bases removed from V and 0 bases from J, the gap between germline ends came to 11 bases. The CDR3 is 15 amino acids. CDR1 is MDHEN, CDR2 SYDVKM, per germline. CDR3 DNA: TGTGCCAGCAGTTTACAGGGAGGCCTCTCCTACGAGCAGTACTTC. Its protein product is CASSLQGGLSYEQYF.

The genes are TRBV3-1 (or the pseudogene TRBV3-2) and TRBJ2-7, with 7 nucleotides matching TRBD1. The ends lost 4 bases at V and 2 bases at J; junction bases unmatched: 14. CDR1 is LGHDT and CDR2 is YNNKEL in the germline V gene (reference sequence). This CDR3 contains 17 residues. The DNA of the CDR3 is TGTGCCAGCAGCCCCCTTGTGGTGGGGACAGCAACCTACGAGCAGTACTTC. Residues: CASSPLVVGTATYEQYF.

The rearrangement uses TRBV4-1 and TRBJ2-5, with TRBD1 matching over 7 bases. J was trimmed by 2 bases and V by 1 base; bases with no gene match: 4. Per the germline V gene, CDR1 is MGHRA and CDR2 is YSYEKL. CDR3 size: 15 residues. Here the CDR3 reads CASSQGTGPQETQYF. CDR3 DNA: TGCGCCAGCAGCCAAGGGACAGGACCTCAAGAGACCCAGTACTTC.

This clone was picked up one time. The gene calls are TRBV30 and TRBJ1-1; tentatively, D is TRBD1 (6 bases). The germline V and J ends were trimmed by 0 bases and 7 bases, with 12 bases remaining between them. From germline, CDR1 is GTSNPN and CDR2 SVGIG (reference sequence). The CDR3 spans 13 residues. CDR3 DNA sequence: TGTGCCTGGAGTGTAAGGGGGAGGGGTGAAGCTTTCTTT. Residues: CAWSVRGRGEAFF. The full variable domain, with the rest looked up from reference TRBV30 and TRBJ1-1, is SQTIHQWPATLVQPVGSPLSLECTVEGTSNPNLYWYRQAAGRGLQLLFYSVGIGQISSEVPQNLSASRPQDRQFILSSKKLLLSDSGFYLCAWSVRGRGEAFFGQGTRLTVV.